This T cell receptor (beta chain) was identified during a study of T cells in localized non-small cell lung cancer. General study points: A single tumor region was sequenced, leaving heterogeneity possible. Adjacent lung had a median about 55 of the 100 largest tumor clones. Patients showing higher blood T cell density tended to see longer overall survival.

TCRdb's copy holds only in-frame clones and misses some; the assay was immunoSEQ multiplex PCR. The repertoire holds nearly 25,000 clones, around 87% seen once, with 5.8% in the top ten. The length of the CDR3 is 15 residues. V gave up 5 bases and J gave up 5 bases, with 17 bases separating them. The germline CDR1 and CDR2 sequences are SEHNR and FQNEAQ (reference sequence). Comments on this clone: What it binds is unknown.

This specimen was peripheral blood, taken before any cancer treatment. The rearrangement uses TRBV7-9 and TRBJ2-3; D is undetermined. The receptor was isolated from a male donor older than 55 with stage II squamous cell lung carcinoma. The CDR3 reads CASSASTGERDTQYF. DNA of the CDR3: TGTGCCAGCAGCGCTTCGACGGGCGAGCGAGATACGCAGTATTTT.